This TCR beta chain appears in the sequencing data of a study of T cells after yellow fever vaccination. Germline lookup yields CDR1 SGHTA and CDR2 FQGNSA. CDR3 length: 13 residues. V was pared by 1 base and J by 6 bases, with 8 bases between. This clonotype has at least ten counts. Template switching by 5'RACE produced TCR cDNA, adding a universal primer site and UMIs. One entry per CDR3 protein results from TCRdb running MiXCR on the 5' RACE reads. The profile shows 150,000 or so distinct CDR3 sequences, less than 9% of them singletons. This sample comprised CD4+ T cells sorted from PBMCs, obtained less than 6 days after the first yellow fever vaccination. This clonotype originated in a man aged 18 to 30 who received the YFV17D yellow fever vaccine. The V and J genes are TRBV7-2 and TRBJ2-3, with D unclear. Here the CDR3 reads CASSLGNGDTQYF. The CDR3 DNA reads TGTGCCAGCAGCTTAGGGAACGGGGATACGCAGTATTTT.